This TCR beta chain was captured in a study of breast tumors, draining lymph nodes, adjacent tissues (dated by TCRdb to 2016 to 2017). Regarding the study in general: TCR beta repertoires were compared across tumor, adjacent nontumor tissue and axillary lymph nodes obtained from breast cancer patients. In human breast cancer, the study set out to assess how tumor, surrounding tissue and draining lymph node repertoires relate to one another and whether T cells might be exchanged between them.

There are many counts of this clonotype. Its antigen remains unidentified. Base qualities are not provided; no much larger clone lies one nucleotide away. The CDR1 and CDR2 encoded by the germline V gene are MDHEN and SYDVKM. Trimming removed 5 bases from V and 7 bases from J; the gene matches leave 6 bases unexplained. Including cysteine and phenylalanine, the CDR3 has 15 amino acids. Only the CDR3 part of the read is kept: 45 bases, read in frame from the first base. General conclusions and limits of the study: In luminal-like breast cancer, tumor and nontumor tissue repertoires resembled each other significantly more than in basal-like breast cancer. The data were considered consistent with the idea that most tumor T cells come from the lymph node and then expand in tumor tissue. The conclusion that tumor T cells originate in lymph nodes was presented as consistent with a hypothesis rather than as directly demonstrated. Tumor T-cell repertoires showed less diversity than lymph node repertoires and more diversity than nontumor tissue repertoires, and tumor T-cell repertoires showed preferential V and J gene usage.

Reads for this sample came from an Illumina HiSeq 2000. Multiplex PCR amplification was used to generate the TCR beta chain libraries. The amplified TCR beta chain products were analyzed by high-throughput sequencing. TCRdb passed the public sequencing reads through fastp at Q25 and MiXCR, retaining productive beta sequences. Identical CDR3 protein sequences are pooled into one entry, listed with their most common genes and DNA. The sample contains about 270,000 distinct CDR3 sequences, 30% of them found a single time. The top ten hold roughly 1.1% of the sample. Lymph node samples were obtained from the axillary draining lymph nodes of breast cancer patients.

The sequence joins TRBV28 to TRBJ1-6; 9 central bases correspond to TRBD1. The source of this sequence is a female donor with breast cancer. Some clones in this sample may be carry-over from other donors' samples. The sequenced material came from axillary lymph node tissue. Here the CDR3 is given as CASSIAGTGNSPLHF. At the DNA level, the sequence is TGTGCCAGCAGTATCGCCGGGACAGGGAATTCACCCCTCCACTTT.